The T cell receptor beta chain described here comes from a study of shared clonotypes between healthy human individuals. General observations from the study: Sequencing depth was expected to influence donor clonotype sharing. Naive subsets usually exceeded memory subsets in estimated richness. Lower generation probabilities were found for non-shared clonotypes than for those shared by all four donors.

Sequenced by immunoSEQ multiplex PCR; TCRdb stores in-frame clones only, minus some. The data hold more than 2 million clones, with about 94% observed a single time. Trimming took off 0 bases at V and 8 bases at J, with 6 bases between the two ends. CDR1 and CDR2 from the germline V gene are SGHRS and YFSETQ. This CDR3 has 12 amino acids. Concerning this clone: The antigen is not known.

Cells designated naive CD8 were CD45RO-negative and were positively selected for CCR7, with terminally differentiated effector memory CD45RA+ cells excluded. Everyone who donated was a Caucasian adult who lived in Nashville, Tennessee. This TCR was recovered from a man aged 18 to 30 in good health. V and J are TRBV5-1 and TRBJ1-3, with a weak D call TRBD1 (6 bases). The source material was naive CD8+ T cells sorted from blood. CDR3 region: CASSLDRDTIYF. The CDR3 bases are TGCGCCAGCAGCTTGGACAGGGACACCATATATTTT.